The 7 T cell receptor beta chains reported below all come from one sample, sequenced in a study of T-cell reconstitution after alpha-beta-depleted transplantation in children. Molecular barcoding with unique molecular identifiers was used for the TCRbeta library. TCRdb re-called the PCR reads through MiXCR, storing one row per CDR3 protein. The sample contains roughly 200,000 distinct CDR3 sequences, approximately 7% of which appear only once. The sequencing here drew on PBMCs, taken before TCRalphabeta/CD19-depleted stem cell transplant. The receptor set was obtained from a boy younger than 10 with acute lymphoblastic leukemia, due to receive a stem cell transplant.

Only a few counts were recorded for this clonotype. The rearrangement joins TRBV27 to TRBJ2-7, with D possibly being TRBD1 or TRBD2 (6 bases each). V was pared by 3 bases and J by 2 bases, with 11 bases between. This CDR3 contains 14 residues. Looked up from germline, CDR1 is MNHEY and CDR2 is SMNVEV (reference sequence). The CDR3 DNA is TGTGCCAGCAGTTTTGTGGAGGGGGCCTACGAGCAGTACTTC. It codes for CASSFVEGAYEQYF.

This clonotype was picked up many times. The CDR3 nucleotides are TGTGCCAGCAGTTCCGGACTAGCGGGGGGAGAGACCCAGTACTTC. Translation: CASSSGLAGGETQYF. The rearrangement joins TRBV12-3 or TRBV12-4 to TRBJ2-5, with 14 bases aligning to TRBD2. The CDR3 is 15 residues long. Unmatched junction bases numbered 2, after V lost 4 bases and J lost 4 bases.

The gene calls are TRBV4-2 and TRBJ2-1; D possibly corresponds to TRBD2 (5 bases). Germline CDR1 LGHNA, CDR2 YNFKEQ. CDR3 length: 13 amino acids. The V end was cut by 3 bases, the J end by 6 bases, with 9 bases between. The CDR3 loop is CASSHGVSNEQFF. CDR3 DNA: TGTGCCAGCAGCCACGGGGTATCCAATGAGCAGTTCTTC.

The chain recombines TRBV25-1 with TRBJ2-1; no clear D. The CDR3 runs to 14 residues. From germline, CDR1 is MGHDK and CDR2 SYGVNS. Trimming left V 4 bases short and J 2 bases short, with 9 bases between. Here the CDR3 reads CASSAGFPYNEQFF. The CDR3 nucleotides read TGTGCCAGCAGTGCTGGGTTTCCCTACAATGAGCAGTTCTTC.

The DNA of the CDR3 is TGTGCCTGGAAGGGGTTGGATACGCAGTATTTT. It yields the protein CAWKGLDTQYF. The J gene is TRBJ2-3, the V gene TRBV30, with a tentative D call TRBD1 (5 bases). This CDR3 is 11 amino acids long. With 4 bases removed from V and 6 bases from J, the gap between germline ends came to 8 bases. The germline CDR1 and CDR2 sequences are GTSNPN and SVGIG (reference sequence).

In its sample, this clonotype was seen a few times. This chain joins TRBV28 and TRBJ1-1; D is unresolved. The V gene lost 4 bases and the J gene lost 7 bases, with 13 bases spanning the gap. The CDR3 totals 13 residues. The germline gives CDR1 MDHEN, CDR2 SYDVKM. The CDR3: CASSSLRTGEAFF. The CDR3 nucleotides are TGTGCCAGCAGTTCCCTCCGGACGGGTGAAGCTTTCTTT.

This clonotype was recorded many times. The chain recombines TRBV11-2 with TRBJ2-3, with D unclear. Trimming left V 3 bases short and J 2 bases short, with 12 bases between. The germline V gene encodes CDR1 SGHAT and CDR2 FQNNGV. There are 15 residues in the CDR3. DNA for the CDR3: TGTGCCAGCAGCTTTTACTTAAGAGTCACAGATACGCAGTATTTT. It yields the protein CASSFYLRVTDTQYF.